A selection of T cell receptor beta chains follows, all from one sample in a study of T cells and Merkel cell carcinoma outcomes. Sequencing was performed with immunoSEQ multiplex PCR; in TCRdb, only in-frame clones are kept and a portion is missing. The sample includes 5,000 to 7,000 clones, approximately 77% of them seen just once. Sequencing was carried out using tumor tissue from Merkel cell carcinoma. The origin of the receptors is a human donor with Merkel cell carcinoma. The CDR3 runs from the conserved cysteine through the conserved F or W. A D gene is named only where the DNA matches it firmly. A clone size is listed for some rows: how often the clone was seen (once, few, many), or a class if it is expanded.

>TRBJ2-7|TRBV23-1|NA|once
CASSQGTKLPIYEQYF
TGCGCCAGCAGTCAAGGGACCAAACTTCCAATTTACGAGCAGTACTTC
>TRBJ2-3|TRBV19|TRBD1|NA
CASSIDGGTGSSTDTQYF
TGTGCCAGTAGTATAGATGGCGGGACAGGCTCTAGCACAGATACGCAGTATTTT
>TRBJ2-3|TRBV5-1|NA|NA
CASSSPGHATDTQYF
TGCGCCAGCAGCTCACCGGGACACGCCACAGATACGCAGTATTTT
>TRBJ2-7|TRBV5-1|TRBD2|NA
CASSLVPSGAEQYF
TGCGCCAGCAGCTTGGTTCCTAGCGGAGCCGAGCAGTACTTC
>TRBJ2-3|TRBV5-6|NA|few
CASSLGSADTQYF
TGTGCCAGCAGCTTGGGGAGTGCAGATACGCAGTATTTT
>TRBJ2-7|TRBV28|TRBD2|NA
CASSLSAGDYSSYEQYF
TGTGCCAGCAGTTTGTCCGCCGGGGACTACAGCTCCTACGAGCAGTACTTC
>TRBJ1-5|TRBV7-2|TRBD1|NA
CASSSGQRYSNQPQHF
TGTGCCAGCAGCTCGGGACAGCGGTATAGCAATCAGCCCCAGCATTTT
>TRBJ2-7|TRBV14|NA|NA
CTSSQSPWGEQYF
TGTACCAGCAGCCAAAGTCCGTGGGGCGAGCAGTACTTC
>TRBJ2-7|TRBV11-2|NA|NA
CASSLAQEEYF
TGTGCCAGCAGCTTAGCCCAGGAGGAGTACTTC
>TRBJ1-1|TRBV20-1|NA|NA
CSARDREVAFF
TGCAGTGCTAGAGATAGAGAGGTAGCTTTCTTT